This TCR beta chain emerged from a study of beta chain features in type 1 diabetes. Expressed TCRB transcripts were sequenced after all isolated RNA was converted to cDNA. Repertoires were generated with immunoSEQ multiplex PCR, while TCRdb's copy carries only in-frame clones and drops some. This sample has approximately 380,000 clones, with around 16% found just once. This clone turned up a few times. This CDR3 has 15 residues. Germline values: CDR1 MDHEN, CDR2 SYDVKM. Trimming removed 8 bases from V and 7 bases from J, with 21 bases in between. The sequence derives from a woman aged 18-29 years in good health. Material for sequencing was naive CD4+ T cells from blood. The chain carries TRBV28 and TRBJ2-1; D is unclear. The CDR3 loop reads CASLPAAPPKNEQFF. Here the CDR3 DNA reads TGTGCCAGCCTACCCGCGGCTCCTCCAAAGAATGAGCAGTTCTTC.